The 9 T cell receptor beta chains reported below all come from one sample, sequenced in a study of CD8 T cells in ankylosing spondylitis. TCRdb re-analysed the 5' RACE reads in MiXCR, keeping a single row per CDR3 protein. Among 300,000 to 400,000 distinct CDR3 sequences, approximately 10% were seen once, and the ten largest hold about 10%. The specimen was blood, either unsorted or a sorted T cell fraction (not recorded which). These receptors all stem from a female donor with ankylosing spondylitis or in good health (not recorded which).

This clonotype showed up many times. The chain links TRBV5-6 to TRBJ2-1; 8 positions match TRBD1. V shed 2 bases, J shed 12 bases, and the junction held 13 bases outside the gene matches. Germline CDR1 and CDR2: SGHDT and YYEEEE. The CDR3 sequence is 15 residues long. CDR3 in amino acids: CASSLRQGNRFVQFF. The CDR3, as DNA: TGTGCCAGCAGCTTACGACAGGGGAATCGTTTTGTGCAGTTCTTC.

This chain links TRBV7-9 with TRBJ2-7; 7 nucleotides agree with TRBD2. The CDR3 has 13 residues. The germline CDR1 and CDR2 sequences are SEHNR and FQNEAQ (reference sequence). V trimming: 1 base; J trimming: 4 bases; junction bases outside the gene matches: 1. The CDR3 loop is CASSLVGGYEQYF. The CDR3 DNA reads as TGTGCCAGCAGCTTAGTGGGGGGGTACGAGCAGTACTTC.

This clonotype was observed many times. DNA of the CDR3: TGTGCCAGCAGCCTACCAAATACTAAAGAGACCCAGTACTTC. Its protein is CASSLPNTKETQYF. The chain uses TRBV7-2 and TRBJ2-5; D uncertain. Germline V gene sequence: CDR1 SGHTA, CDR2 FQGNSA. The CDR3 totals 14 residues. The ends were cut back, 5 bases at V and 3 bases at J, with 13 bases in the middle.

This rearrangement joins TRBV12-3 or TRBV12-4 to TRBJ2-2; D is perhaps TRBD1 or TRBD2 (5 bases each). The CDR3 runs to 17 residues. Trimming shortened V by 3 bases and J by 4 bases, and 18 bases separated the two germline ends. In DNA form, the CDR3 reads TGTGCCAGCAGTTTCGGCCCTCGAGGGGCGAGCACCGGGGAGCTGTTTTTT. Protein product: CASSFGPRGASTGELFF.

This clonotype was seen more than once but under ten times. This chain links TRBV5-6 with TRBJ2-3; D unclear. Germline CDR1 SGHDT, CDR2 YYEEEE. This CDR3 has 13 amino acids. The V end lost 3 bases, the J end lost 12 bases, and 17 bases lay between the germline ends. The CDR3 here is CASSSPLLVPQYF. CDR3 bases: TGTGCCAGCAGCTCCCCGCTCCTTGTGCCTCAGTATTTT.

The sample holds many counts of this clonotype. The V and J genes are TRBV25-1 and TRBJ2-1, with D unresolved. The ends were cut back, 4 bases at V and 4 bases at J, with 8 bases in the middle. The CDR3 sequence is 13 residues long. CDR1 and CDR2 from the germline V gene are MGHDK and SYGVNS. The CDR3 bases are TGTGCCAGCAGTGGACACTGGTACAATGAGCAGTTCTTC. Translated, it gives CASSGHWYNEQFF. Drawing the rest from reference TRBV25-1 and TRBJ2-1, the complete variable domain is EADIYQTPRYLVIGTGKKITLECSQTMGHDKMYWYQQDPGMELHLIHYSYGVNSTEKGDLSSESTVSRIRTEHFPLTLESARPSHTSQYLCASSGHWYNEQFFGPGTRLTVL.

This clonotype was observed many times. This chain connects TRBV5-1 to TRBJ2-3, with D perhaps matching TRBD2 (6 bases). V was trimmed by 6 bases and J by 1 base, leaving 15 bases between them. In germline, CDR1 is SGHRS, CDR2 YFSETQ. The CDR3 covers 15 residues. Here the CDR3 reads CASKPWGDRTDTQYF. The DNA of the CDR3 is TGCGCCAGCAAACCGTGGGGGGACCGCACAGATACGCAGTATTTT.

This clonotype was counted at least ten times. The rearrangement joins TRBV5-1 to TRBJ2-1; 12 bases fit TRBD1. The trim removed 3 bases at V and 6 bases at J, leaving 7 bases unmatched. The length of the CDR3 is 16 residues. Germline loops: CDR1 SGHRS, CDR2 YFSETQ. CDR3 DNA sequence: TGCGCCAGCAGCTCTTACCGGGACAGGGGGCGCAATGAGCAGTTCTTC. Translation: CASSSYRDRGRNEQFF.

This clonotype was recorded many times. The V gene is TRBV5-1, the J gene TRBJ1-3, with TRBD1 matching over 8 bases. The germline CDR1 and CDR2 sequences are SGHRS and YFSETQ. Losses at the gene ends were 0 bases for V and 3 bases for J; bases not matched to a gene: 5. The CDR3 is made up of 16 amino acids. This CDR3 reads CASSLDPGGNGNTIYF. CDR3 in DNA: TGCGCCAGCAGCTTGGACCCAGGGGGCAATGGAAACACCATATATTTT. Using reference TRBV5-1 and TRBJ1-3 for the parts outside the CDR3, the full variable domain is KAGVTQTPRYLIKTRGQQVTLSCSPISGHRSVSWYQQTPGQGLQFLFEYFSETQRNKGNFPGRFSGRQFSNSRSEMNVSTLELGDSALYLCASSLDPGGNGNTIYFGEGSWLTVV.